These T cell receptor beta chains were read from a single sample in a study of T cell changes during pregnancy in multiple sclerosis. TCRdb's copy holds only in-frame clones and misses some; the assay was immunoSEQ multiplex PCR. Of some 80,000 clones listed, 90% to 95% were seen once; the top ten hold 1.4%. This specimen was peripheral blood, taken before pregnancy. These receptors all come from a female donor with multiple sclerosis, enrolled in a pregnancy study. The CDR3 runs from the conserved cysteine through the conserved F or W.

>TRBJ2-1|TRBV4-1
CASSQGLAASYNEQFF
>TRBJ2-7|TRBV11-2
CASSLDSTQGAYF
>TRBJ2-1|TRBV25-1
CASSEFTQGYNEQFF
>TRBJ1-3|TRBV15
CATSRGPLREGNTIYF
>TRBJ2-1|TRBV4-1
CASNGQGLDEQFF
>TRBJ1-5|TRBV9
CASSVVGREGDQPQHF
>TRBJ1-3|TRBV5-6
CASSSAITGRFSGNTIYF
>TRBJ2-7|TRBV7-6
CASSLGSGGVPYEQYF
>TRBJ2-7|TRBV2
CASSQTSYEQYF
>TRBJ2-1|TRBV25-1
CASSETGLTYNEQFF
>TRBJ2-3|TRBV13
CASSLVSTGSTDTQYF
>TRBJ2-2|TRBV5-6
CASRAGTGLGGELFF
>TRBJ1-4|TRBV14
CASSLRQGRGEKLFF
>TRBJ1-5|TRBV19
CASSIGGTGDRAVSNQPQHF
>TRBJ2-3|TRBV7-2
CASSHPGRNTQYF
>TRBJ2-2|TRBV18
CASSPQGPGELFF
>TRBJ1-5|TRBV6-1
CASTLGSRNQPQHF
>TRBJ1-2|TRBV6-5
CASSYGGGGYTF
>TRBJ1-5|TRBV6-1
CASRHRGRDQPQHF
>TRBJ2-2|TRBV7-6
CASSSRTGTGVTGELFF
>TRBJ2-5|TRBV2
CASSDQTSGGPYF
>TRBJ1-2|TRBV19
CASSIVVANYGYTF
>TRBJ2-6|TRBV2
CASSFKQGGANVLTF
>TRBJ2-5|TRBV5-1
CASSAWTSGGFQETQYF
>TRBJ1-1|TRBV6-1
CASSEGSPTEAFF
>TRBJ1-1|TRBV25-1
CASSKTPGGGTEAFF
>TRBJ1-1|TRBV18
CASSLEGPENTEAFF
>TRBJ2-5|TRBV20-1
CSARDRGTQYF
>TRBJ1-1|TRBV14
CASSQEREGATEAFF
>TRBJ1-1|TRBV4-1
CASSQDSGNTEAFF
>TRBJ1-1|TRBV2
CASSGGQGAGGTEAFF
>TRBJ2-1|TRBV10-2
CASSPTSGGEFF
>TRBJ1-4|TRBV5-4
CASSPGPGDEKLFF
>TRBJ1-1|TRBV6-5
CASSRREENTEAFF
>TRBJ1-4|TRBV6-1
CASTGTGGSEKLFF
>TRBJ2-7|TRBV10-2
CASSGFGTSGYEQYF
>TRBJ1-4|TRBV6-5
CASSWTGGREKLFF
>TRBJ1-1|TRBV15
CATSRDRTGNTEAFF
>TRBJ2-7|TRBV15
CATSEDRGSYEQYF
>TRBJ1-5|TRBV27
CASSPLPGLGAGNQPQHF
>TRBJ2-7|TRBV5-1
CASSVDQALGYEQYF
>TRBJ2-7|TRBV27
CASRTLAGGLVEQYF
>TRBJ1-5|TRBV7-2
CASSVNRANQPQHF
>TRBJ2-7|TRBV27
CASSTGTGPYYEQYF
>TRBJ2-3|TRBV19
CASSIRLQGNADTQYF